The next 23 T cell receptor beta chains were all read from a single sample in a study of CD8+CD57+ T cells in acquired aplastic anemia. Genomic DNA provided the template from which TCR beta VDJ and CDR3 profiles were obtained. MiXCR was run by TCRdb on the reads, yielding one entry per CDR3 protein. The sample holds some 120,000 distinct CDR3 sequences, about 46% seen once. Sequenced material: sorted CD4+, CD8+, or CD8+CD57+ T cells (not recorded which) from PBMCs. The receptors were gathered from a human donor in good health, serving as a control.

At least ten counts were recorded for this clonotype. J is TRBJ2-7 and V is TRBV25-1; D is uncertain. V was cut by 5 bases and J by 0 bases, with 11 bases left in between. Germline CDR1 is MGHDK and CDR2 is SYGVNS. This CDR3 spans 14 amino acids. CDR3 protein: CASSKVDGSYEQYF. The CDR3 DNA is TGTGCCAGCAGTAAAGTGGATGGCTCCTACGAGCAGTACTTC.

This clonotype was seen a handful of times. The chain links TRBV5-5 to TRBJ2-5, with 9 bases matching TRBD2. The CDR3 covers 17 residues. Germline values: CDR1 SGHKS, CDR2 YYEKEE (reference sequence). The trim removed 4 bases at V and 1 base at J, leaving 11 bases unmatched. The CDR3 loop reads CASSHHLAGRTQETQYF. The DNA for the CDR3 is TGTGCCAGCAGCCATCACCTAGCGGGACGAACCCAAGAGACCCAGTACTTC.

There are many counts of this clonotype. The chain recombines TRBV5-4 with TRBJ2-3; 13 nucleotides line up with TRBD2. V trimming: 3 bases; J trimming: 5 bases; junction bases outside the gene matches: 6. CDR1 SGHNT and CDR2 YYREEE come from the germline V gene (reference sequence). CDR3 length equals 16 residues. The CDR3, as DNA: TGTGCCAGCAGCTACGGACTAGCGGGAGTGGGAGATACGCAGTATTTT. Encoded protein: CASSYGLAGVGDTQYF.

In its sample, this clonotype was seen many times. Mismatch with germline at one junction end may stem from a read error. The J gene is TRBJ1-2, the V gene TRBV11-2; maybe TRBD1 (5 bases). CDR1 SGHAT and CDR2 FQNNGV come from the germline V gene. The CDR3 length is 13 residues. CDR3: CASSLDRTPGFTF. The CDR3, as DNA: TGTGCCAGCAGCCTCGACAGAACCCCCGGCTTCACCTTC.

This clonotype has a count of ten or more. This chain links TRBV20-1 with TRBJ1-5; D perhaps matches TRBD1 (6 bases). The ends were cut back, 3 bases at V and 4 bases at J, with 10 bases in the middle. CDR1 is DFQATT, CDR2 SNEGSKA, per germline (reference sequence). The CDR3 runs to 13 residues. The DNA of the CDR3 is TGCAGTGCTAGGGGGGCTGGTAATCAGCCCCAGCATTTT. Its translation: CSARGAGNQPQHF.

The V and J genes are TRBV2 and TRBJ2-7, with D perhaps being TRBD1 or TRBD2 (5 bases each). This CDR3 is built from 13 residues. The V end was cut by 7 bases, the J end by 2 bases, with 12 bases between. CDR1 is SNHLY, CDR2 FYNNEI, per germline. CDR3 sequence: CASMGTGPYEQYF. The CDR3 coding sequence is TGTGCCAGCATGGGGACGGGGCCCTACGAGCAGTACTTC. The full variable domain, with the rest looked up from reference TRBV2 and TRBJ2-7, is EPEVTQTPSHQVTQMGQEVILRCVPISNHLYFYWYRQILGQKVEFLVSFYNNEISEKSEIFDDQFSVERPDGSNFTLKIRSTKLEDSAMYFCASMGTGPYEQYFGPGTRLTVT.

The rearrangement joins TRBV24-1 to TRBJ2-1; perhaps TRBD1 as D (7 bases). The V end was cut by 2 bases, the J end by 4 bases, with 14 bases between. The CDR3 loop spans 16 amino acids. Germline V gene data show CDR1 as KGHDR and CDR2 as SFDVKD. The CDR3 DNA is TGTGCCACCAGTGATTACGTGGGGGGACAGTACAATGAGCAGTTCTTC. Translating it yields CATSDYVGGQYNEQFF.

Concerning this clonotype itself: A read error may account for a junction end that differs from germline. V gene TRBV5-6 combines with J gene TRBJ1-2, with a tentative D call TRBD1 (5 bases). CDR1 and CDR2 (germline): SGHDT, YYEEEE. The CDR3 has 15 amino acids. Written as DNA, the CDR3 is TGTGCCAGCGGTGCGACAGTATCGTTCCAGGATGGCTACGCCTTC. It is translated as CASGATVSFQDGYAF.

The CDR3 is CASSEDPNYGYTF. CDR3 sequence (DNA): TGTGCCAGCAGTGAAGATCCGAACTATGGCTACACCTTC. The V gene is TRBV2, the J gene TRBJ1-2; no definite D call. CDR1 and CDR2 from the germline V gene are SNHLY and FYNNEI. With 1 base removed from V and 2 bases from J, the gap between germline ends came to 5 bases. CDR3 length: 13 amino acids. Full variable domain (missing parts from reference TRBV2 and TRBJ1-2): EPEVTQTPSHQVTQMGQEVILRCVPISNHLYFYWYRQILGQKVEFLVSFYNNEISEKSEIFDDQFSVERPDGSNFTLKIRSTKLEDSAMYFCASSEDPNYGYTFGSGTRLTVV.

This clonotype was detected many times. The chain recombines TRBV12-3 or TRBV12-4 with TRBJ2-1; 13 nucleotides match TRBD2. There are 16 residues in the CDR3. Trimming cost V 6 bases and J 7 bases; bases outside gene matches: 9. The CDR3: CASSRGLAGAVNEQFF. In DNA, the CDR3 is TGTGCCAGCAGCCGCGGACTAGCGGGGGCCGTAAATGAGCAGTTCTTC.

This clonotype was counted ten times or more. The chain combines TRBV12-3 or TRBV12-4 with TRBJ2-2; the D gene is possibly TRBD2 (5 bases). The V end was cut by 8 bases, the J end by 1 base, with 11 bases between. CDR3 length equals 14 residues. The CDR3 DNA reads as TGTGCCAGCGGCCGGGATGGGAACACCGGGGAGCTGTTTTTT. Encoded protein: CASGRDGNTGELFF.

On this clonotype itself: The germline gene is not matched at one end of the junction; a read error may be the cause. Here the CDR3 DNA reads TGTGTCAGTAGTGGGAGAGGAACGAATGAAAAACTGGTTTTT. It codes for CVSSGRGTNEKLVF. The chain joins TRBV19 to TRBJ1-4; D remains unclear. Germline assignment: CDR1 LNHDA and CDR2 SQIVND (reference sequence). CDR3 length: 14 amino acids.

The chain carries TRBV7-3 and TRBJ2-3, with D unclear. CDR1 is SGHTA, CDR2 FQGTGA, per germline. The length of the CDR3 is 13 residues. Trimming removed 2 bases from V and 0 bases from J, with 3 bases in between. CDR3 sequence: CASSLFSTDTQYF. CDR3 sequence (DNA): TGTGCCAGCAGCTTATTCAGCACAGATACGCAGTATTTT.

The sample holds many counts of this clonotype. V gene TRBV20-1 combines with J gene TRBJ2-3, with D perhaps TRBD1 (6 bases). The CDR3 covers 12 residues. Germline V CDR1 and CDR2: DFQATT, SNEGSKA (reference sequence). The CDR3 reads CSQGRSTDTQYF. In DNA, the CDR3 is TGCAGCCAGGGGCGGAGCACAGATACGCAGTATTTT.

The rearrangement uses TRBV20-1 and TRBJ2-7; D possibly corresponds to TRBD2 (5 bases). V was clipped by 4 bases and J by 4 bases, with 8 bases between them. This CDR3 region has 11 residues. Germline V gene sequence: CDR1 DFQATT, CDR2 SNEGSKA (reference sequence). The CDR3 DNA is TGCAGTGCTAAGAGGGATTACGAGCAGTACTTC. Protein sequence: CSAKRDYEQYF.

This clonotype has a count of ten or more. The chain links TRBV11-3 to TRBJ1-2; D is unclear. This CDR3 comprises 11 residues. V shed 5 bases and J shed 8 bases, with 9 bases lying between them. Germline-derived CDR1 and CDR2 are SGHNT and YENEEA. The CDR3 region has the DNA TGTGCCAGCAGCACCCCCTACGGCTACACCTTC. Protein sequence: CASSTPYGYTF.

The sample holds many counts of this clonotype. The J gene is TRBJ2-1, the V gene TRBV19; D perhaps matches TRBD2 (5 bases). The V gene's germline CDR1 is LNHDA and CDR2 SQIVND (reference sequence). This CDR3 has 11 amino acids. With 5 bases removed from V and 10 bases from J, the gap between germline ends came to 9 bases. DNA of the CDR3: TGTGCCAGTAGTCAGCCGGGAGAGCAGTTCTTC. Amino acids: CASSQPGEQFF.

This clonotype was detected once. The chain recombines TRBV19 with TRBJ2-7, with D perhaps matching TRBD1 or TRBD2 (5 bases each). This CDR3 spans 15 amino acids. Germline CDR1 is LNHDA and CDR2 is SQIVND (reference sequence). V was cut by 7 bases and J by 7 bases, with 23 bases left in between. Here the CDR3 reads CASTLGDPTYNEQYF. CDR3 DNA sequence: TGTGCCAGTACCCTTGGGGACCCGACTTACAATGAGCAGTACTTC.

The chain couples TRBV2 to TRBJ1-2; TRBD1 is a possible D gene (6 bases). V was pared by 6 bases and J by 6 bases, with 14 bases between. The CDR3 length is 13 residues. The V gene's germline CDR1 is SNHLY and CDR2 FYNNEI. The CDR3 is CASSVRGADGYTF. CDR3 DNA: TGTGCCAGCAGCGTTAGGGGGGCGGATGGCTACACCTTC.

Notes on this clonotype: The CDR3 ends on some other residue instead of the conserved phenylalanine or tryptophan, so this is likely a read error. V is TRBV7-2 and J is TRBJ1-2; D perhaps matches TRBD1 (5 bases). V dropped 2 bases and J dropped 4 bases, with 8 bases sitting between them. The CDR3 is 13 residues long. Germline loops: CDR1 SGHTA, CDR2 FQGNSA. The CDR3 DNA reads as TGTGCCAGCAGCTTAACGGGGCGCTATGGCTACACCCTC. Translating it yields CASSLTGRYGYTL.

This clonotype was counted ten times or more. This rearrangement joins TRBV9 to TRBJ2-5, with TRBD2 identical over 10 bases. Trimming at V came to 3 bases and at J to 5 bases, leaving 7 bases not matched to a gene. The CDR3 has 15 amino acids. From germline, CDR1 is SGDLS and CDR2 YYNGEE. The CDR3 DNA reads as TGTGCCAGCAGCGAGAGCGGGGGGGCCGTCGAGACCCAGTACTTC. Encoded protein: CASSESGGAVETQYF. The full variable domain, its missing parts supplied by reference TRBV9 and TRBJ2-5, is DSGVTQTPKHLITATGQRVTLRCSPRSGDLSVYWYQQSLDQGLQFLIQYYNGEERAKGNILERFSAQQFPDLHSELNLSSLELGDSALYFCASSESGGAVETQYFGPGTRLLVL.

This clonotype came up a few times. J is TRBJ2-3 and V is TRBV19, with TRBD2 identical over 13 bases. The CDR3 runs to 15 residues. With 9 bases clipped from V and 3 bases from J, the junction kept 6 bases outside the gene matches. Germline V gene sequence: CDR1 LNHDA, CDR2 SQIVND (reference sequence). This CDR3 reads CASSLTSGGTDTQYF. The CDR3 DNA is TGTGCCAGCAGTTTGACTAGCGGGGGGACAGATACGCAGTATTTT.

This clonotype came up many times. The rearrangement uses TRBV19 and TRBJ2-1; TRBD2 might be the D (5 bases). V lost 5 bases and J 7 bases, leaving 18 bases between the germline ends. CDR3 length: 15 residues. The germline gives CDR1 LNHDA, CDR2 SQIVND (reference sequence). The CDR3 sequence is CASSPQAFPGNEQFF. The CDR3 DNA is TGTGCCAGTAGTCCCCAAGCATTCCCGGGGAATGAGCAGTTCTTC.